A single sample is the source of the 9 T cell receptor beta chains below, sequenced in a study of PD-1 blockade in classical Hodgkin lymphoma. Autologous stem cell transplantation was followed by relapse in every patient, and brentuximab vedotin exposure varied. Clones were sequenced by immunoSEQ multiplex PCR, and TCRdb holds only the in-frame ones, with some missing. The repertoire holds 40,000 to 50,000 clones, with about three quarters as singletons. The material was peripheral blood mononuclear cells (PBMCs), obtained at baseline. These receptors came from a human donor with classical Hodgkin lymphoma.

The chain recombines TRBV5-1 with TRBJ2-7; no definite D call. This CDR3 is built from 13 residues. In germline, CDR1 is SGHRS, CDR2 YFSETQ. Deletions cut 3 bases from V and 2 bases from J, with 9 bases between. The CDR3 loop reads CASSSGATYEQYF. The CDR3 DNA reads as TGCGCCAGCAGCTCGGGCGCAACCTACGAGCAGTACTTC. Complete variable domain (other parts from reference TRBV5-1 and TRBJ2-7): KAGVTQTPRYLIKTRGQQVTLSCSPISGHRSVSWYQQTPGQGLQFLFEYFSETQRNKGNFPGRFSGRQFSNSRSEMNVSTLELGDSALYLCASSSGATYEQYFGPGTRLTVT.

This clone is a singleton in its sample. J is TRBJ2-2 and V is TRBV30; TRBD1 is a possible D gene (6 bases). Germline CDR1 and CDR2: GTSNPN and SVGIG (reference sequence). Trimming cost V 0 bases and J 3 bases, with 11 bases left between them. CDR3 size: 15 residues. Written as DNA, the CDR3 is TGTGCCTGGAGTGTACGCACAGGGCACACCGGGGAGCTGTTTTTT. It encodes CAWSVRTGHTGELFF.

V usage is TRBV19 and J usage is TRBJ2-1; D is uncertain. Between the trimmed V and J ends, which lost 3 bases and 9 bases, there was a span of 6 bases. Germline assignment: CDR1 LNHDA and CDR2 SQIVND (reference sequence). The CDR3 contains 11 residues. This CDR3 reads CASSMAREQFF. The CDR3 DNA reads TGTGCCAGTAGTATGGCACGTGAGCAGTTCTTC.

J is TRBJ1-2 and V is TRBV7-9, with 8 bases matching TRBD1. Losses at the gene ends were 4 bases for V and 3 bases for J; bases not matched to a gene: 13. Germline V CDR1 and CDR2: SEHNR, FQNEAQ (reference sequence). The length of the CDR3 is 17 residues. CDR3 sequence reads: CASSSFGQGWRYYGYTF. CDR3 DNA sequence: TGTGCCAGCAGCTCCTTCGGACAGGGATGGAGGTACTATGGCTACACCTTC.

The chain has TRBV18 and TRBJ2-5; TRBD1 is a possible D gene (6 bases). V lost 3 bases to trimming and J lost 2 bases, with 7 bases between them. From germline, CDR1 is KGHSH and CDR2 LQKENI. This CDR3 region has 13 residues. The CDR3 DNA is TGTGCCAGCTCACCGGACAGACAAGAGACCCAGTACTTC. Amino acid sequence: CASSPDRQETQYF.

This rearrangement joins TRBV6-1 to TRBJ1-2; a weak D match, TRBD1 (6 bases). V gave up 7 bases and J gave up 0 bases, with 12 bases separating them. The CDR3 loop spans 14 amino acids. Per the germline V gene, CDR1 is MNHNS and CDR2 is SASEGT. CDR3 nucleotides: TGTGCCAGCAATTACAGGGCTACTAACTATGGCTACACCTTC. It encodes CASNYRATNYGYTF.

The sample holds one count of this clone. The rearrangement links TRBV25-1 to TRBJ1-6; TRBD1 is a possible D gene (6 bases). V lost 4 bases and J 10 bases, leaving 20 bases between the germline ends. CDR3 length: 16 amino acids. Germline CDR1 is MGHDK and CDR2 is SYGVNS. The CDR3 sequence is CASSGQGWDISSPLHF. CDR3 DNA: TGTGCCAGCAGTGGACAAGGATGGGACATTTCCTCACCCCTCCACTTT.

V gene TRBV7-2 combines with J gene TRBJ2-7; 7 bases align to TRBD1. Germline V lookup: CDR1 SGHTA, CDR2 FQGNSA. The CDR3 contains 13 residues. Germline trimming cut 8 bases from V and 1 base from J; bases unmatched to any gene: 5. The DNA for the CDR3 is TGTGCCAGCGCAACAGGGGCGTCCTACGAGCAGTACTTC. Amino acid sequence: CASATGASYEQYF.

This chain joins TRBV6-5 and TRBJ2-1; TRBD2 is a possible D gene (6 bases). The V gene's germline CDR1 is MNHEY and CDR2 SVGAGI. This CDR3 has 14 amino acids. The germline V and J ends were trimmed by 7 bases and 2 bases, with 12 bases remaining between them. CDR3 sequence reads: CASTPRGTYNEQFF. The CDR3 DNA follows: TGTGCCAGCACTCCCCGGGGGACCTACAATGAGCAGTTCTTC.